Shown below are 26 T cell receptor beta chains from a single sample sequenced in a study of cytomegalovirus exposure and HLA in healthy donors. PCR involved 60 Vbeta and 13 Jbeta primers. Profiled with immunoSEQ multiplex PCR; TCRdb holds only in-frame clones, not every one. The data contain around 150,000 clones, 79% of them singletons. The specimen was PBMCs. The source of these receptors is a man in his forties or fifties in good health and CMV-seropositive.

The genes are TRBV19 and TRBJ1-1; D gene ambiguous. CDR3 size: 12 residues. Germline CDR1 and CDR2: LNHDA and SQIVND (reference sequence). V gave up 4 bases and J gave up 3 bases, with 6 bases separating them. The CDR3 is CASSRGDTEAFF. Written as DNA, the CDR3 is TGTGCCAGTAGTAGAGGAGACACTGAAGCTTTCTTT.

The chain has TRBV6-1 and TRBJ2-1, with a weak D call TRBD2 (6 bases). The CDR3 has 14 residues. V was cut by 5 bases and J by 9 bases, with 17 bases left in between. Germline CDR1 and CDR2: MNHNS and SASEGT. CDR3 amino acids: CASSSGSRPSEQFF. In nucleotides, the CDR3 is TGTGCCAGCAGTAGCGGGTCCCGACCCAGTGAGCAGTTCTTC.

This chain connects TRBV6-5 to TRBJ2-2; TRBD1 aligns across 9 bases. Germline-derived CDR1 and CDR2 are MNHEY and SVGAGI. The CDR3 is 15 amino acids. Unmatched junction bases numbered 10, after V lost 8 bases and J lost 6 bases. The CDR3 protein is CASAGTGTGAGELFF. The CDR3 DNA is TGTGCCAGCGCCGGGACAGGGACCGGGGCCGGGGAGCTGTTTTTT.

The chain links TRBV6-6 to TRBJ1-2; D remains ambiguous. Trimming took off 6 bases at V and 4 bases at J, with 12 bases between the two ends. The germline CDR1 and CDR2 sequences are MNHNY and SVGAGI (reference sequence). The CDR3 runs to 13 residues. The CDR3 spells CASRSIGIYGYTF. CDR3 nucleotides: TGTGCCAGCAGGTCCATCGGGATCTATGGCTACACCTTC.

The V gene is TRBV5-1, the J gene TRBJ2-3; 11 bases align to TRBD2. CDR3 length: 15 residues. Germline trimming cut 4 bases from V and 4 bases from J; bases unmatched to any gene: 5. Germline V gene sequence: CDR1 SGHRS, CDR2 YFSETQ. In DNA form, the CDR3 reads TGCGCCAGCAGCCCGACTAGCGGGAAGTCAGATACGCAGTATTTT. As protein: CASSPTSGKSDTQYF.

The V and J genes are TRBV11-1 and TRBJ2-3; no firm D call. The CDR3 consists of 13 residues. V lost 2 bases and J 1 base, leaving 4 bases between the germline ends. Germline CDR1 is SGHAT and CDR2 is FQDESV (reference sequence). The CDR3 reads CASSLLGTDTQYF. The CDR3 DNA follows: TGTGCCAGCAGCTTATTAGGCACAGATACGCAGTATTTT.

J is TRBJ2-3 and V is TRBV11-2, with D maybe TRBD2 (6 bases). The V gene's germline CDR1 is SGHAT and CDR2 FQNNGV. The CDR3 contains 17 residues. V shed 5 bases and J shed 2 bases, with 20 bases lying between them. DNA for the CDR3: TGTGCCAGCAGCGTAATAGGGACTGCCGTTATCACAGATACGCAGTATTTT. Its protein product is CASSVIGTAVITDTQYF.

Comment on this clone: Mismatch with germline at one junction end may stem from a read error. This chain uses TRBV7-7 with TRBJ2-1; TRBD1 is a possible D gene (5 bases). The CDR3 contains 14 residues. CDR1 SSHAT and CDR2 FNYEAQ come from the germline V gene (reference sequence). The CDR3 protein is CASSDSDNYNEQFF. CDR3 DNA sequence: TGTGCTAGCAGCGACAGTGATAACTACAATGAGCAGTTCTTC. Together with reference TRBV7-7 and TRBJ2-1, the CDR3 gives the full variable domain: GAGVSQSPRYKVTKRGQDVTLRCDPISSHATLYWYQQALGQGPEFLTYFNYEAQPDKSGLPSDRFSAERPEGSISTLTIQRTEQRDSAMYRCASSDSDNYNEQFFGPGTRLTVL.

The gene calls are TRBV4-1 and TRBJ2-3; 8 nucleotides align to TRBD2. CDR1 is MGHRA and CDR2 is YSYEKL in the germline V gene. The CDR3 is 19 residues long. Losses at the gene ends were 0 bases for V and 4 bases for J; bases not matched to a gene: 15. The CDR3 DNA follows: TGCGCCAGCAGCCAAGATCAGGTCAGCGGGAGAATCGGGGCAGATACGCAGTATTTT. This translates into CASSQDQVSGRIGADTQYF.

This clone was recorded a few times. The gene calls are TRBV7-2 and TRBJ2-1, with 11 nucleotides matching TRBD2. This CDR3 has 18 amino acids. CDR1 is SGHTA and CDR2 is FQGNSA in the germline V gene. V was clipped by 2 bases and J by 7 bases; unmatched bases: 13. The CDR3 loop reads CASSLWRLAGGRLNEQFF. CDR3 in DNA: TGTGCCAGCAGCTTATGGCGCCTAGCGGGAGGAAGATTGAATGAGCAGTTCTTC. The whole variable domain, filled in from reference TRBV7-2 and TRBJ2-1, reads GAGVSQSPSNKVTEKGKDVELRCDPISGHTALYWYRQSLGQGLEFLIYFQGNSAPDKSGLPSDRFSAERTGGSVSTLTIQRTQQEDSAVYLCASSLWRLAGGRLNEQFFGPGTRLTVL.

The chain employs TRBV19 and TRBJ1-2, with TRBD1 matching over 7 bases. Germline V gene data show CDR1 as LNHDA and CDR2 as SQIVND (reference sequence). There are 17 residues in the CDR3. J gave up 8 bases and V 1 base, and 16 bases lay outside the gene matches. In DNA, the CDR3 is TGTGCCAGTAGTATAGGTACCGGGACAGAAGGATTAGGAGGCTACACCTTC. Residues: CASSIGTGTEGLGGYTF.

In its sample, this clone was seen a few times. This chain links TRBV7-6 with TRBJ1-4; D is unclear. Germline V CDR1 and CDR2: SGHVS, FNYEAQ. The CDR3 contains 14 residues. Trimming pared 5 bases from V and 7 bases from J, leaving 14 bases between. The chain's CDR3 is CASSPLVDSEKLFF. The CDR3 bases are TGTGCCAGCAGCCCCCTAGTGGATAGTGAAAAACTGTTTTTT. The whole variable domain, remainder taken from reference TRBV7-6 and TRBJ1-4, is GAGVSQSPRYKVTKRGQDVALRCDPISGHVSLYWYRQALGQGPEFLTYFNYEAQQDKSGLPNDRFSAERPEGSISTLTIQRTEQRDSAMYRCASSPLVDSEKLFFGSGTQLSVL.

Of note for this clone: This specimen includes other DNA sequences encoding the same CDR3. The chain carries TRBV29-1 and TRBJ1-1; the D is unclear. The germline V gene encodes CDR1 SQVTM and CDR2 ANQGSEA. V lost 4 bases, J lost 1 base, and 7 bases lay in between. The CDR3 consists of 12 residues. The CDR3 sequence: CSVGEGNTEAFF. In DNA, the CDR3 is TGCAGCGTTGGTGAGGGGAACACTGAAGCTTTCTTT.

The chain recombines TRBV7-6 with TRBJ2-2; 7 bases agree with TRBD1. This CDR3 region has 18 residues. V lost 5 bases, J lost 7 bases, and 19 bases stayed unmatched. The germline V gene has CDR1 SGHVS and CDR2 FNYEAQ. The CDR3, as DNA: TGTGCCAGCAGCCTTCCCCCTACAGGGGACCCTTTGGACGGGGAGCTGTTTTTT. It yields the protein CASSLPPTGDPLDGELFF.

CDR3 sequence (DNA): TGTGCCAGCAGTGAAGGACAGGGTCCGGTAGAGCTGTTTTTT. Translation gives CASSEGQGPVELFF. The chain recombines TRBV2 with TRBJ2-2, with TRBD1 matching over 7 bases. CDR3 length equals 14 residues. In germline, CDR1 is SNHLY, CDR2 FYNNEI. The V segment lost 1 base and the J segment 11 bases; nucleotides outside the gene matches: 7.

The J gene is TRBJ2-7, the V gene TRBV9, with D perhaps TRBD2 (6 bases). Per germline, CDR1 SGDLS and CDR2 YYNGEE. The CDR3 consists of 15 residues. V gave up 4 bases and J gave up 0 bases, with 14 bases separating them. The DNA for the CDR3 is TGTGCCAGCAGCCCTCTCCCGGGAGACTCCTACGAGCAGTACTTC. Residues: CASSPLPGDSYEQYF.

This clone was counted only a few times. The gene calls are TRBV18 and TRBJ1-4; D is perhaps TRBD1 (6 bases). V was pared by 4 bases and J by 7 bases, with 13 bases between. The length of the CDR3 is 14 residues. Germline CDR1 is KGHSH and CDR2 is LQKENI. The CDR3 nucleotides are TGTGCCAGCTCACGAGGACAGCAAGGTGAAAAACTGTTTTTT. This gives the protein CASSRGQQGEKLFF.

The chain carries TRBV6-5 and TRBJ1-5; the match to TRBD1 covers 8 bases. The germline V gene has CDR1 MNHEY and CDR2 SVGAGI. The trim removed 5 bases at V and 8 bases at J, leaving 8 bases unmatched. The CDR3 totals 14 residues. In DNA form, the CDR3 reads TGTGCCAGCAGTGAGGGGACAGGTCGGGAGCCCCAGCATTTT. Translation: CASSEGTGREPQHF.

This clone was observed a single time. The chain is built from TRBV2 and TRBJ2-7; no reliable D call. CDR1 is SNHLY, CDR2 FYNNEI, per germline. Trimming shortened V by 6 bases and J by 1 base, and 10 bases separated the two germline ends. The CDR3 has 13 residues. As DNA, the CDR3 is TGTGCCAGCAGGGCCGGGTCATCCTACGAGCAGTACTTC. Protein sequence: CASRAGSSYEQYF.

This chain uses TRBV11-2 with TRBJ2-3, with 7 nucleotides matching TRBD2. This CDR3 has 16 amino acids. Germline V gene data show CDR1 as SGHAT and CDR2 as FQNNGV. Losses at the gene ends were 4 bases for V and 0 bases for J; bases not matched to a gene: 7. The CDR3: CASSSLAVRSTDTQYF. Written as DNA, the CDR3 is TGTGCCAGCAGCTCCCTAGCGGTACGAAGCACAGATACGCAGTATTTT.

This clone is a singleton in its sample. The V call is TRBV2, the J call TRBJ2-7, with 7 positions matching TRBD2. The V segment lost 2 bases and the J segment 3 bases; nucleotides outside the gene matches: 7. The CDR3 length is 15 residues. CDR1 is SNHLY and CDR2 is FYNNEI in the germline V gene. CDR3 nucleotide sequence: TGTGCCAGCAGTGAAAGTCTAGCGGCCAACTACGAGCAGTACTTC. Its protein is CASSESLAANYEQYF.

The sample holds one count of this clone. V and J are TRBV10-1 and TRBJ2-2, with D possibly TRBD1 on 5 matching bases. Germline V gene lookup returns CDR1 WNHNN and CDR2 SYGVQD (reference sequence). The CDR3 is 12 residues long. The V end was cut by 5 bases, the J end by 7 bases, with 8 bases between. CDR3 sequence (DNA): TGCGCCAGCAGTCTGACAGTCGGGGAGCTGTTTTTT. It encodes CASSLTVGELFF.

The CDR3: CASSLVTGSNQPQHF. The CDR3 nucleotides read TGTGCCAGCAGCTTAGTTACGGGGAGCAATCAGCCCCAGCATTTT. The rearrangement joins TRBV7-2 to TRBJ1-5; the D is unclear. The CDR3 spans 15 residues. V was pared by 1 base and J by 1 base, with 8 bases between. From germline, CDR1 is SGHTA and CDR2 FQGNSA.

The chain combines TRBV19 with TRBJ1-5; D gene unclear. The V gene lost 3 bases and the J gene lost 7 bases, with 7 bases spanning the gap. Germline V lookup: CDR1 LNHDA, CDR2 SQIVND (reference sequence). The CDR3 contains 12 residues. The CDR3 spells CASSMRGQPQHF. In DNA, the CDR3 is TGTGCCAGTAGTATGCGAGGACAGCCCCAGCATTTT.

This chain connects TRBV5-1 to TRBJ2-1; TRBD2 matches 9 bases. The CDR3 has 18 amino acids. CDR1 is SGHRS, CDR2 YFSETQ, per germline. V lost 5 bases and J lost 8; bases outside the gene matches: 20. CDR3 sequence: CASREMSGRHRYIDEQFF. The CDR3 bases are TGCGCCAGCAGAGAGATGAGCGGGAGGCATAGGTATATCGATGAGCAGTTCTTC.

V usage is TRBV7-8 and J usage is TRBJ2-2; D is unresolved. The germline V and J ends were trimmed by 5 bases and 0 bases, with 13 bases remaining between them. The CDR3 covers 16 residues. In germline, CDR1 is SGHVS, CDR2 FQNEAQ. CDR3 amino acids: CASSRLAGANTGELFF. In nucleotides, the CDR3 is TGTGCCAGCAGCCGATTAGCTGGCGCGAACACCGGGGAGCTGTTTTTT.